Below are 25 T cell receptor beta chains sequenced from a single sample in a study of cytomegalovirus exposure and HLA in healthy donors. PCR amplification relied on 60 Vbeta primers (plus 13 Jbeta primers). Sequencing used immunoSEQ multiplex PCR; TCRdb keeps in-frame clones, though not all of them. The sample records about 250,000 clones, 70% to 90% being singletons. The sequencing sample was made of PBMCs. All receptors come from a girl aged 2-10 years in good health and CMV-seronegative.

This chain joins TRBV11-2 and TRBJ2-1, with 9 bases aligning to TRBD1. CDR1 SGHAT and CDR2 FQNNGV come from the germline V gene. The trim removed 5 bases at V and 8 bases at J, leaving 13 bases unmatched. This CDR3 has 16 amino acids. CDR3 DNA sequence: TGTGCCAGCAGCGGTAGACAGGGGGTCGATTACGATGAGCAGTTCTTC. Encoded protein: CASSGRQGVDYDEQFF.

The CDR3 coding sequence is TGTGCCAGCAGCTCCCCCAACAATGAGCAGTTCTTC. It yields the protein CASSSPNNEQFF. The V gene is TRBV7-9, the J gene TRBJ2-1, with D uncertain. Germline V gene lookup returns CDR1 SEHNR and CDR2 FQNEAQ (reference sequence). V was shortened by 4 bases and J by 5 bases, with 6 bases between the two germline ends. The CDR3 spans 12 residues.

V gene TRBV19 combines with J gene TRBJ1-5; 8 nucleotides match TRBD1. CDR3 size: 16 residues. Trimming cost V 3 bases and J 9 bases; bases outside gene matches: 13. Germline V gene sequence: CDR1 LNHDA, CDR2 SQIVND (reference sequence). This CDR3 is CASSILTTTGALPQHF. For the CDR3, the DNA is TGTGCCAGTAGTATTCTGACTACGACAGGGGCGCTGCCCCAGCATTTT.

The gene calls are TRBV7-8 and TRBJ1-1; 7 nucleotides match TRBD1. Germline V gives CDR1 SGHVS, CDR2 FQNEAQ. CDR3 size: 14 residues. V lost 1 base and J lost 7; bases outside the gene matches: 6. The CDR3 DNA reads as TGTGCCAGCAGCTTAGGACAGGGAGGCGGTGAAGCTTTCTTT. Encoded protein: CASSLGQGGGEAFF.

The chain has TRBV30 and TRBJ2-3, with 7 bases identical to TRBD2. V trimming: 0 bases; J trimming: 6 bases; junction bases outside the gene matches: 15. Germline CDR1 is GTSNPN and CDR2 is SVGIG (reference sequence). CDR3 length: 17 amino acids. The CDR3 sequence is CAWSVGLEAGRSDTQYF. CDR3 in DNA: TGTGCCTGGAGTGTAGGGCTAGAAGCGGGACGGTCCGATACGCAGTATTTT.

The J gene is TRBJ1-5, the V gene TRBV6-5; tentative D call: TRBD1 (6 bases). Germline CDR1 reads MNHEY; CDR2 reads SVGAGI. Trimming stripped 6 bases from V and 3 bases from J, with 15 bases between. This CDR3 is built from 15 residues. CDR3 region: CASSLEGGPNQPQHF. The DNA of the CDR3 is TGTGCCAGCAGCCTTGAGGGGGGGCCCAATCAGCCCCAGCATTTT.

This chain joins TRBV20-1 and TRBJ1-2; possible D gene TRBD1, 5 bases. The CDR3 runs 11 residues. V dropped 4 bases and J dropped 11 bases, with 14 bases sitting between them. Germline CDR1 is DFQATT and CDR2 is SNEGSKA (reference sequence). Here the CDR3 reads CSATDWGDYTF. CDR3 bases: TGCAGTGCTACCGATTGGGGGGATTACACCTTC.

This chain links TRBV13 with TRBJ1-6, with 7 positions matching TRBD1. This CDR3 spans 12 amino acids. CDR1 is PRHDT and CDR2 is FYEKMQ in the germline V gene (reference sequence). V shed 6 bases, J shed 14 bases, and the junction held 7 bases outside the gene matches. The CDR3: CASSPDRVTLHF. CDR3 in DNA: TGTGCCAGCAGTCCCGACAGGGTCACCCTCCACTTT.

V gene TRBV5-6 combines with J gene TRBJ2-3; 10 positions match TRBD1. Germline CDR1 and CDR2: SGHDT and YYEEEE. CDR3 size: 15 residues. V lost 2 bases to trimming and J lost 4 bases; unmatched junction nucleotides: 4. The CDR3 DNA reads TGTGCCAGCAGCTTATCGACAGGGGGCGCAGATACGCAGTATTTT. It codes for CASSLSTGGADTQYF.

The rearrangement links TRBV29-1 to TRBJ2-5, with TRBD1 matching 7 bases. This CDR3 has 10 amino acids. Germline V gives CDR1 SQVTM, CDR2 ANQGSEA. CDR3 residues: CTTGDETQYF. The CDR3 bases are TGCACCACAGGGGACGAGACCCAGTACTTC.

V usage is TRBV7-2 and J usage is TRBJ2-1, with 13 nucleotides matching TRBD2. The CDR3 extends over 15 amino acids. The trim removed 5 bases at V and 6 bases at J, leaving 4 bases unmatched. Germline values: CDR1 SGHTA, CDR2 FQGNSA. CDR3: CASSGLAGAGNEQFF. In DNA, the CDR3 is TGTGCCAGCAGCGGACTAGCGGGGGCGGGCAATGAGCAGTTCTTC.

This clone was observed a handful of times. V gene TRBV28 combines with J gene TRBJ2-1, with 8 bases identical to TRBD2. Trimming removed 5 bases from V and 1 base from J; junction bases left unmatched: 7. Per germline, CDR1 MDHEN and CDR2 SYDVKM. This CDR3 spans 16 amino acids. As DNA, the CDR3 is TGTGCCAGCAGTCCCCGGGTAGCGGGGTCCTACAATGAGCAGTTCTTC. As protein: CASSPRVAGSYNEQFF.

The V call is TRBV7-9, the J call TRBJ1-4; tentative D call: TRBD1 (5 bases). V gave up 5 bases and J gave up 8 bases, with 12 bases separating them. CDR1 SEHNR and CDR2 FQNEAQ come from the germline V gene (reference sequence). The CDR3 has 13 amino acids. CDR3 coding DNA: TGTGCCAGCAGCCATGACAGCTGGGAAAAACTGTTTTTT. Translated: CASSHDSWEKLFF.

The chain links TRBV5-1 to TRBJ2-3, with 14 bases matching TRBD2. V dropped 4 bases and J dropped 4; count of bases not matched to a gene: 2. Per germline, CDR1 SGHRS and CDR2 YFSETQ. The CDR3 is 15 amino acids. DNA for the CDR3: TGCGCCAGCAGCCTGACTAGCGGGGGGGCAGATACGCAGTATTTT. Translated, it gives CASSLTSGGADTQYF.

The chain joins TRBV5-4 to TRBJ2-1, with 7 bases matching TRBD2. The germline V gene encodes CDR1 SGHNT and CDR2 YYREEE (reference sequence). J gave up 3 bases and V 3 bases, and 3 bases lay outside the gene matches. The CDR3 is 14 residues long. The CDR3 DNA is TGTGCCAGCAGCTCCCCGGGGGGCTACAATGAGCAGTTCTTC. Protein: CASSSPGGYNEQFF. Using reference TRBV5-4 and TRBJ2-1 for the parts outside the CDR3, the full variable domain is ETGVTQSPTHLIKTRGQQVTLRCSSQSGHNTVSWYQQALGQGPQFIFQYYREEENGRGNFPPRFSGLQFPNYSSELNVNALELDDSALYLCASSSPGGYNEQFFGPGTRLTVL.

The rearrangement joins TRBV27 to TRBJ2-7; TRBD1 aligns across 9 bases. The V gene's germline CDR1 is MNHEY and CDR2 SMNVEV (reference sequence). V shed 3 bases and J 5 bases; nucleotides not matched to a gene: 17. This CDR3 is 18 amino acids long. The CDR3 DNA reads TGTGCCAGCAGTTTGGGTTATTTACGCCGGGACAGGGCCAACGAGCAGTACTTC. It specifies CASSLGYLRRDRANEQYF.

The chain couples TRBV5-4 to TRBJ2-3; TRBD2 agrees at 9 bases. Germline V lookup: CDR1 SGHNT, CDR2 YYREEE (reference sequence). The CDR3 has 15 residues. V was pared by 4 bases and J by 2 bases, with 5 bases of the junction left unmatched. CDR3 residues: CASSKTSGLTDTQYF. The CDR3 region has the DNA TGTGCCAGCAGCAAGACTAGCGGCCTCACAGATACGCAGTATTTT.

The genes are TRBV2 and TRBJ2-5; 10 nucleotides line up with TRBD2. Germline-derived CDR1 and CDR2 are SNHLY and FYNNEI. CDR3 length: 16 amino acids. J was trimmed by 2 bases and V by 7 bases; bases with no gene match: 10. The CDR3 region has the DNA TGTGCCAGCATAGGTCTAGCGGGGGAGTATCAAGAGACCCAGTACTTC. It yields the protein CASIGLAGEYQETQYF.

The chain is built from TRBV5-5 and TRBJ2-7; TRBD1 agrees at 8 bases. Germline CDR1 reads SGHKS; CDR2 reads YYEKEE (reference sequence). J was trimmed by 2 bases and V by 1 base; bases with no gene match: 2. This CDR3 region has 14 residues. The CDR3 bases are TGTGCCAGCAGCTTGACAGGGGGGACCTACGAGCAGTACTTC. It specifies CASSLTGGTYEQYF.

J is TRBJ1-1 and V is TRBV6-1; D is undetermined. The germline V gene has CDR1 MNHNS and CDR2 SASEGT. CDR3 length: 12 residues. Trimming stripped 2 bases from V and 10 bases from J, with 11 bases between. DNA of the CDR3: TGTGCCAGCAGTGAATCGAAGCTCGGAGCTTTCTTT. This sequence encodes CASSESKLGAFF.

The V call is TRBV7-2, the J call TRBJ2-5, with 12 nucleotides matching TRBD2. V gave up 5 bases and J gave up 6 bases; unmatched junction bases: 10. Germline CDR1 SGHTA, CDR2 FQGNSA. The CDR3 covers 16 residues. CDR3 in DNA: TGTGCCAGCAGCCAACAAGGAGGGACTAGCGGGCAGACCCAGTACTTC. This codes for CASSQQGGTSGQTQYF.

This clone was seen once. V and J are TRBV18 and TRBJ2-7; 7 positions match TRBD2. Looked up from germline, CDR1 is KGHSH and CDR2 is LQKENI. V was pared by 2 bases and J by 7 bases, with 5 bases of the junction left unmatched. This CDR3 has 13 residues. The DNA of the CDR3 is TGTGCCAGCTCACCAGGCGGGGGTCTGGAGCAGTACTTC. Amino acids: CASSPGGGLEQYF.

The chain carries TRBV6-6 and TRBJ2-1, with 7 bases that match TRBD1. V shed 8 bases and J 10 bases; nucleotides not matched to a gene: 5. The CDR3 is 11 amino acids. CDR1 and CDR2 (germline): MNHNY, SVGAGI (reference sequence). Here the CDR3 DNA reads TGTGCCAGCGAAACAGGGGTGGAGCAGTTCTTC. It codes for CASETGVEQFF.

The J gene is TRBJ2-7, the V gene TRBV6-1; D is unclear. CDR3 length equals 12 residues. V dropped 2 bases and J dropped 4 bases, with 6 bases sitting between them. CDR1 is MNHNS, CDR2 SASEGT, per germline. CDR3 residues: CASSEHRYEQYF. CDR3 coding DNA: TGTGCCAGCAGTGAACACAGATACGAGCAGTACTTC.

The genes are TRBV15 and TRBJ2-1, with TRBD2 matching 13 bases. The CDR3 runs to 14 residues. With 1 base clipped from V and 9 bases from J, the junction kept 0 bases outside the gene matches. Germline V gene lookup returns CDR1 LNHNV and CDR2 YYDKDF (reference sequence). CDR3 residues: CATSRGLAGGEQFF. The CDR3 DNA follows: TGTGCCACCAGCAGAGGACTAGCGGGAGGTGAGCAGTTCTTC.